This T cell receptor beta chain was recorded in a study of cytomegalovirus exposure and HLA in healthy donors. For the study at large: Early released data had around 88 million unique TCRs, all coming from HLA-typed donors.

This CDR3 contains 15 residues. Trimming cost V 4 bases and J 4 bases, with 14 bases left between them. Germline assignment: CDR1 SGHRS and CDR2 YFSETQ. As regards this clone: Its target is unknown.

General study results and limits: Cytomegalovirus association was listed for about 150 TCR beta chains. In a later analysis, specific HLA alleles were associated with approximately 17,000 TCR beta sequences at a 0.05 false discovery rate.

Amplification used 60 Vbeta primers and 13 Jbeta primers. The table came from immunoSEQ multiplex PCR; TCRdb's copy has only in-frame clones and leaves some out. The sample includes 150,000 to 200,000 clones, 80% to 85% of them seen just once. Input material: PBMCs. The J gene is TRBJ1-4, the V gene TRBV5-1; D is uncertain. This clonotype originated in a man over 45 in good health and CMV-seronegative. This chain's CDR3 is CASSPNGFNNEKLFF. The CDR3 DNA is TGCGCCAGCAGCCCCAACGGGTTCAATAATGAAAAACTGTTTTTT.